Following are 10 T cell receptor beta chains from one sample sequenced in a study of blood T cell repertoires in COVID-19. Some clones are missing from TCRdb's copy, which holds only in-frame ones; the method was immunoSEQ multiplex PCR. Counted here are roughly 90,000 clones, about 80% occurring once; the ten biggest clones make up 10%. Material for sequencing was peripheral blood. These receptors were collected from a woman in her 70s with acute or convalescent COVID-19.

J is TRBJ2-1 and V is TRBV9; 8 nucleotides agree with TRBD2. The CDR3 loop spans 16 amino acids. J gave up 3 bases and V 4 bases, and 9 bases lay outside the gene matches. Germline CDR1 reads SGDLS; CDR2 reads YYNGEE. This CDR3 is CASSPRGSGDYNEQFF. CDR3 DNA: TGTGCCAGCAGCCCCAGGGGTAGCGGGGACTACAATGAGCAGTTCTTC.

J is TRBJ2-6 and V is TRBV13; D gene ambiguous. The germline V and J ends were trimmed by 3 bases and 0 bases, with 6 bases remaining between them. In germline, CDR1 is PRHDT, CDR2 FYEKMQ (reference sequence). The CDR3 length is 15 residues. The CDR3 DNA follows: TGTGCCAGCAGCTTCCGAGCCTCTGGGGCCAACGTCCTGACTTTC. Its protein is CASSFRASGANVLTF.

V usage is TRBV14 and J usage is TRBJ1-4, with 7 positions matching TRBD1. CDR1 and CDR2 from the germline V gene are SGHDN and FVKESK. The CDR3 spans 17 residues. With V trimmed by 0 bases and J by 6 bases, 10 bases remained unmatched. The CDR3 loop is CASSQDRMRGQDEKLFF. CDR3 bases: TGTGCCAGCAGCCAAGATCGGATGAGGGGGCAAGATGAAAAACTGTTTTTT. The whole variable domain, filled in from reference TRBV14 and TRBJ1-4, reads EAGVTQFPSHSVIEKGQTVTLRCDPISGHDNLYWYRRVMGKEIKFLLHFVKESKQDESGMPNNRFLAERTGGTYSTLKVQPAELEDSGVYFCASSQDRMRGQDEKLFFGSGTQLSVL.

This clone was seen a single time. The rearrangement joins TRBV7-6 to TRBJ1-2, with D maybe TRBD1 (6 bases). The CDR3 length is 17 residues. The V end lost 1 base, the J end lost 4 bases, and 19 bases lay between the germline ends. Germline V lookup: CDR1 SGHVS, CDR2 FNYEAQ. In nucleotides, the CDR3 is TGTGCCAGCAGCTTAGGGGAGGGGGTGGCCGGGGGCTATGGCTACACCTTC. Translation gives CASSLGEGVAGGYGYTF.

The genes are TRBV7-8 and TRBJ1-4, with 8 nucleotides matching TRBD1. Looked up from germline, CDR1 is SGHVS and CDR2 is FQNEAQ. This CDR3 spans 15 amino acids. J was trimmed by 8 bases and V by 0 bases; bases with no gene match: 5. In DNA form, the CDR3 reads TGTGCCAGCAGCTTAGCCCAGGGGGCTAGCGAAAAACTGTTTTTT. Amino acid sequence: CASSLAQGASEKLFF.

This chain links TRBV6-2 or TRBV6-3 with TRBJ2-3, with 16 bases aligning to TRBD2. V gave up 5 bases and J gave up 6 bases; unmatched junction bases: 5. The CDR3 is made up of 16 amino acids. Germline V gives CDR1 MNHEY, CDR2 SVGEGT. Here the CDR3 reads CASSGTSGGAVDTQYF. The CDR3 DNA reads TGTGCCAGCAGTGGGACTAGCGGGGGGGCCGTGGATACGCAGTATTTT.

The J gene is TRBJ2-5, the V gene TRBV28, with 10 nucleotides matching TRBD2. CDR3 size: 15 residues. Per the germline V gene, CDR1 is MDHEN and CDR2 is SYDVKM. V dropped 10 bases and J dropped 5; count of bases not matched to a gene: 13. Here the CDR3 DNA reads TGTGCCATCAACCGAATCAGTAGCGGGAGGGAGACCCAGTACTTC. It specifies CAINRISSGRETQYF. Using reference TRBV28 and TRBJ2-5 for the parts outside the CDR3, the full variable domain is DVKVTQSSRYLVKRTGEKVFLECVQDMDHENMFWYRQDPGLGLRLIYFSYDVKMKEKGDIPEGYSVSREKKERFSLILESASTNQTSMYLCAINRISSGRETQYFGPGTRLLVL.

The gene calls are TRBV3-1 (or the pseudogene TRBV3-2) and TRBJ2-1; D may be TRBD2 (5 bases). The CDR3 loop spans 13 amino acids. The ends were cut back, 4 bases at V and 8 bases at J, with 12 bases in the middle. Germline V gene lookup returns CDR1 LGHDT and CDR2 YNNKEL (reference sequence). Here the CDR3 DNA reads TGTGCCAGCAGCCTTAAAGGGAGCCATGAGCAGTTCTTC. Its translation is CASSLKGSHEQFF.

The chain links TRBV6-1 to TRBJ1-5; no clear D. The CDR3 is 14 residues long. The germline gives CDR1 MNHNS, CDR2 SASEGT. V shed 3 bases and J shed 0 bases, with 6 bases lying between them. The CDR3 nucleotides read TGTGCCAGCAGTGACGGTTATAGCAATCAGCCCCAGCATTTT. It codes for CASSDGYSNQPQHF.

V usage is TRBV10-3 and J usage is TRBJ2-3; no reliable D call. The CDR3 runs 15 residues. With 0 bases removed from V and 1 base from J, the gap between germline ends came to 8 bases. Germline V gives CDR1 ENHRY, CDR2 SYGVKD. Written as DNA, the CDR3 is TGTGCCATCAGTGAGTCCCCAGGCGGCACAGATACGCAGTATTTT. Protein sequence: CAISESPGGTDTQYF.